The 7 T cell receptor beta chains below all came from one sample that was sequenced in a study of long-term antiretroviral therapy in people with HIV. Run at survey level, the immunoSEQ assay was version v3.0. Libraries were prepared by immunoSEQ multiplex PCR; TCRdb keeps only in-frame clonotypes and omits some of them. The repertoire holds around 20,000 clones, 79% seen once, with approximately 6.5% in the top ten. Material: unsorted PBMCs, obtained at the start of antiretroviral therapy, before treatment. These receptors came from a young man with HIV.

The CDR3 DNA follows: TGTGCCAGCAGCTTAGGGGACAGGGGTTCCCACGAGCAGTACTTC. This translates into CASSLGDRGSHEQYF. The chain couples TRBV5-4 to TRBJ2-7; 10 bases line up with TRBD1. This CDR3 has 15 residues. The trim removed 2 bases at V and 5 bases at J, leaving 7 bases unmatched. Germline loops: CDR1 SGHNT, CDR2 YYREEE (reference sequence).

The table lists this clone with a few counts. CDR3 loop: CASSLVPNQPQHF. CDR3 DNA sequence: TGTGCCAGCAGCTTAGTTCCCAATCAGCCCCAGCATTTT. The chain uses TRBV7-8 and TRBJ1-5; D is undetermined. This CDR3 comprises 13 residues. In germline, CDR1 is SGHVS, CDR2 FQNEAQ. V was trimmed by 1 base and J by 3 bases, leaving 4 bases between them.

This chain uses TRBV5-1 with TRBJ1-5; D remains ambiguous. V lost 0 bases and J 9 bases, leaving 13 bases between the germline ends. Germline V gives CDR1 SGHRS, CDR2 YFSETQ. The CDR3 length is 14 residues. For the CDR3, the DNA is TGCGCCAGCAGCTTGGAAGGGCCCCCGGGGCCCCAGCATTTT. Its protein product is CASSLEGPPGPQHF.

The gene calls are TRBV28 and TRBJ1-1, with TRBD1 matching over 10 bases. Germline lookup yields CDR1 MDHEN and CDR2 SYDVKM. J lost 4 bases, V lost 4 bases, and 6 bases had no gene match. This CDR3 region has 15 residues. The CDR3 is CASSSLDRGLTEAFF. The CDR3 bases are TGTGCCAGCAGTTCCCTCGACAGGGGGCTCACTGAAGCTTTCTTT.

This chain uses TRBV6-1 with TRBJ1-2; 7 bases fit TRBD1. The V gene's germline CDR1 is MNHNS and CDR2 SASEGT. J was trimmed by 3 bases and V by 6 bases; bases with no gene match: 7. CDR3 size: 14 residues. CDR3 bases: TGTGCCAGCAGACAGGGGAACGGTGACTATGGCTACACCTTC. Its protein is CASRQGNGDYGYTF.

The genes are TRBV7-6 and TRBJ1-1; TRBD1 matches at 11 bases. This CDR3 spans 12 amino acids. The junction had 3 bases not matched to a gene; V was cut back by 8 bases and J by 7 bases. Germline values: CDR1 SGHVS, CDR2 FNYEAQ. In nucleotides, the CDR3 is TGTGCCAGCTCGGACAGGGGGCTTGAAGCTTTCTTT. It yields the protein CASSDRGLEAFF. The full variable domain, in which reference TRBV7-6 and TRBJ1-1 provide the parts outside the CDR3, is GAGVSQSPRYKVTKRGQDVALRCDPISGHVSLYWYRQALGQGPEFLTYFNYEAQQDKSGLPNDRFSAERPEGSISTLTIQRTEQRDSAMYRCASSDRGLEAFFGQGTRLTVV.

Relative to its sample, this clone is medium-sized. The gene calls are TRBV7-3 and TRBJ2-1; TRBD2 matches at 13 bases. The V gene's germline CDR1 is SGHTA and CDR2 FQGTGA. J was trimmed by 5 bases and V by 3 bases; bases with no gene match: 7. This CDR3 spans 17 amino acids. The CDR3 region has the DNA TGTGCCAGCAGCTTGGAGGGGGGGACTAGCGGGAACAATGAGCAGTTCTTC. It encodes CASSLEGGTSGNNEQFF.